Listed here are 17 T cell receptor beta chains from one sample, sequenced in a study of PD-1 blockade in classical Hodgkin lymphoma. TCRdb's table, derived via immunoSEQ multiplex PCR, lists solely in-frame clones and lacks some. The sample has some 58,000 clones, about 88% seen once; the top ten hold around 5%. Each and every patient relapsed after autologous stem cell transplantation, and patients got differing brentuximab vedotin exposure. Sequencing used peripheral blood mononuclear cells (PBMCs), obtained before the second cycle of nivolumab. The source of these receptors is a human donor with classical Hodgkin lymphoma.

This chain links TRBV5-1 with TRBJ1-3; 7 bases align to TRBD1. V lost 0 bases and J lost 10; bases outside the gene matches: 4. Looked up from germline, CDR1 is SGHRS and CDR2 is YFSETQ. This CDR3 is 13 amino acids long. The DNA for the CDR3 is TGCGCCAGCAGCTTGGCCGAACAGGGGACCATATATTTT. Encoded protein: CASSLAEQGTIYF.

J is TRBJ2-7 and V is TRBV5-1, with a tentative D call TRBD2 (6 bases). Germline V gene data show CDR1 as SGHRS and CDR2 as YFSETQ. Between the trimmed V and J ends, which lost 3 bases and 1 base, there was a span of 11 bases. The CDR3 extends over 14 amino acids. CDR3 in DNA: TGCGCCAGCAGCTCAACGGCGGGGTCCTACGAGCAGTACTTC. Translating gives CASSSTAGSYEQYF.

The V and J genes are TRBV6-5 and TRBJ1-1; TRBD1 aligns across 10 bases. The J segment lost 0 bases and the V segment lost 4 bases, leaving 2 bases of the junction unmatched. The CDR3 totals 15 residues. The germline gives CDR1 MNHEY, CDR2 SVGAGI. The CDR3 is CASSWGQGMNTEAFF. In nucleotides, the CDR3 is TGTGCCAGCAGTTGGGGACAGGGGATGAACACTGAAGCTTTCTTT.

Only a few counts were recorded for this clone. The chain is built from TRBV5-1 and TRBJ2-3; D remains unclear. The ends were cut back, 4 bases at V and 4 bases at J, with 13 bases in the middle. This CDR3 is 14 amino acids long. Germline V lookup: CDR1 SGHRS, CDR2 YFSETQ. CDR3: CASSQEHLADTQYF. The CDR3 DNA reads TGCGCCAGCAGCCAGGAACATCTTGCAGATACGCAGTATTTT.

This clone has only a few counts. Other nucleotide sequences in the sample specify the same CDR3. The chain recombines TRBV5-1 with TRBJ1-2; 7 bases match TRBD1. Germline V lookup: CDR1 SGHRS, CDR2 YFSETQ. This CDR3 contains 13 residues. After removal of 0 bases from V and 6 bases from J, the junction contained 2 bases not matched to a gene. As DNA, the CDR3 is TGCGCCAGCAGCTTGGGACAGGGAGATGGCTACACCTTC. Translation: CASSLGQGDGYTF.

The chain has TRBV4-1 and TRBJ2-7, with D perhaps TRBD1 (6 bases). Germline CDR1 reads MGHRA; CDR2 reads YSYEKL. The CDR3 has 15 residues. Trimming left V 5 bases short and J 2 bases short, with 16 bases between. The CDR3 loop reads CASSWGPRGAYEQYF. CDR3 bases: TGCGCCAGCAGCTGGGGGCCGCGAGGGGCCTACGAGCAGTACTTC.

The genes are TRBV5-1 and TRBJ2-3; a possible D gene is TRBD2 (6 bases). Trimming pared 5 bases from V and 2 bases from J, leaving 15 bases between. The germline gives CDR1 SGHRS, CDR2 YFSETQ. The CDR3 runs 15 residues. In DNA, the CDR3 is TGCGCCAGCAGACTAACCGGGACTCCCACAGATACGCAGTATTTT. This encodes CASRLTGTPTDTQYF.

The rearrangement links TRBV12-5 to TRBJ2-4; 8 nucleotides align to TRBD1. Germline CDR1 and CDR2: LGHNT and FRNRAP. J gave up 1 base and V 0 bases, and 11 bases lay outside the gene matches. The CDR3 is made up of 19 amino acids. The CDR3 loop is CASGLVGRGLLGAKNIQYF. CDR3 nucleotide sequence: TGTGCTAGTGGTTTGGTAGGCAGGGGGCTTTTAGGGGCCAAAAACATTCAGTACTTC. Full variable domain (rest looked up from reference TRBV12-5 and TRBJ2-4): DARVTQTPRHKVTEMGQEVTMRCQPILGHNTVFWYRQTMMQGLELLAYFRNRAPLDDSGMPKDRFSAEMPDATLATLKIQPSEPRDSAVYFCASGLVGRGLLGAKNIQYFGAGTRLSVL.

This clone was detected only a few times. Additional DNA sequences in this sample encode the identical CDR3. The chain combines TRBV5-1 with TRBJ2-3; D is possibly TRBD1 (5 bases). Germline loops: CDR1 SGHRS, CDR2 YFSETQ. This CDR3 is 16 amino acids long. V was clipped by 0 bases and J by 1 base, with 12 bases between them. CDR3 loop: CASSLGRGTGTDTQYF. The CDR3 DNA follows: TGCGCCAGCAGCTTGGGAAGGGGAACCGGCACAGATACGCAGTATTTT.

The chain uses TRBV29-1 and TRBJ1-2; 7 nucleotides line up with TRBD1. Germline CDR1 SQVTM, CDR2 ANQGSEA. V was clipped by 2 bases and J by 2 bases; unmatched bases: 5. The CDR3 runs to 14 residues. The CDR3 DNA sequence: TGCAGCGTTGAACGCCTACAGGGGAACTATGGCTACACCTTC. The encoded protein is CSVERLQGNYGYTF.

The chain couples TRBV19 to TRBJ2-4; no clear D. Per the germline V gene, CDR1 is LNHDA and CDR2 is SQIVND (reference sequence). Trimming stripped 6 bases from V and 8 bases from J, with 8 bases between. The CDR3 is made up of 11 amino acids. As DNA, the CDR3 is TGTGCCAGTAGGTGGGCGTACATTCAGTACTTC. The encoded protein is CASRWAYIQYF. Full variable domain (outside the CDR3, taken from reference TRBV19 and TRBJ2-4): DGGITQSPKYLFRKEGQNVTLSCEQNLNHDAMYWYRQDPGQGLRLIYYSQIVNDFQKGDIAEGYSVSREKKESFPLTVTSAQKNPTAFYLCASRWAYIQYFGAGTRLSVL.

The chain employs TRBV7-9 and TRBJ1-5; weak D call: TRBD1 (6 bases). The germline gives CDR1 SEHNR, CDR2 FQNEAQ (reference sequence). This CDR3 comprises 14 residues. The V end was cut by 1 base, the J end by 7 bases, with 11 bases between. CDR3 loop: CASSLGGGSQPQHF. In DNA, the CDR3 is TGTGCCAGCAGCTTAGGGGGGGGCAGCCAGCCCCAGCATTTT.

This sequence joins TRBV2 and TRBJ2-7; a weak D match, TRBD1 (5 bases). Germline-derived CDR1 and CDR2 are SNHLY and FYNNEI. V lost 3 bases, J lost 2 bases, and 11 bases lay in between. The CDR3 length is 14 residues. CDR3 region: CASSDRARTYEQYF. The CDR3 DNA reads TGTGCCAGCAGTGACAGGGCGAGAACCTACGAGCAGTACTTC.

This chain uses TRBV5-1 with TRBJ2-2; D is uncertain. The V gene lost 0 bases and the J gene lost 10 bases, with 10 bases spanning the gap. This CDR3 spans 13 amino acids. Germline CDR1 reads SGHRS; CDR2 reads YFSETQ. This chain's CDR3 is CASSLVVAAELFF. The CDR3, as DNA: TGCGCCAGCAGCTTGGTAGTTGCGGCGGAGCTGTTTTTT.

The rearrangement joins TRBV11-2 to TRBJ1-2; D unresolved. The CDR3 totals 12 residues. Trimming cost V 1 base and J 10 bases, with 10 bases left between them. Germline V gives CDR1 SGHAT, CDR2 FQNNGV. In DNA form, the CDR3 reads TGTGCCAGCAGCTTAGGCGACGCAGTCTACACCTTC. Encoded protein: CASSLGDAVYTF.

The gene calls are TRBV9 and TRBJ2-3; D gene unclear. Germline CDR1 and CDR2: SGDLS and YYNGEE. This CDR3 has 13 amino acids. V lost 4 bases and J 6 bases, leaving 12 bases between the germline ends. The CDR3 sequence: CASSPPTLDTQYF. The CDR3 bases are TGTGCCAGCAGCCCCCCGACCCTGGATACGCAGTATTTT.

V is TRBV6-5 and J is TRBJ1-6; D is perhaps TRBD1 (5 bases). There are 15 residues in the CDR3. V lost 2 bases and J 7 bases, leaving 12 bases between the germline ends. Germline CDR1 MNHEY, CDR2 SVGAGI. The CDR3 is CASSYAGVGNSPLHF. In DNA, the CDR3 is TGTGCCAGCAGTTACGCGGGGGTCGGAAATTCACCCCTCCACTTT.